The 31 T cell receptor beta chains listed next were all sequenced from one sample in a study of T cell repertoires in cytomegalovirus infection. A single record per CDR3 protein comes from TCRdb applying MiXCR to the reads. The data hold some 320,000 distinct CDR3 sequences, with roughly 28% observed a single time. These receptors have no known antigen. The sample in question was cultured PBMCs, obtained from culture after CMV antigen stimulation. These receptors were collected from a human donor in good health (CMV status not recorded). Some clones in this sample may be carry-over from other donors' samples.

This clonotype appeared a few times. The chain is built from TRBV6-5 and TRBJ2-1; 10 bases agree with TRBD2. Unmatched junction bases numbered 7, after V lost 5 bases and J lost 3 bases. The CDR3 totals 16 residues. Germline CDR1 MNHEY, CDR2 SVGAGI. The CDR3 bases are TGTGCCAGCAGTCGAAGCCTAGCGGGAGTCTACAATGAGCAGTTCTTC. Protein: CASSRSLAGVYNEQFF.

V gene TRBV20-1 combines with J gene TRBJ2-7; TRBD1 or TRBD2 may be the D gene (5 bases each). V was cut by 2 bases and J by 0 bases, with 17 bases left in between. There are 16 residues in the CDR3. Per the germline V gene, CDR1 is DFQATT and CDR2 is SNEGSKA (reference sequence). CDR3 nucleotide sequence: TGCAGTGCTAGAATCCCGGGACGACCAAGCTCCTACGAGCAGTACTTC. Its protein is CSARIPGRPSSYEQYF.

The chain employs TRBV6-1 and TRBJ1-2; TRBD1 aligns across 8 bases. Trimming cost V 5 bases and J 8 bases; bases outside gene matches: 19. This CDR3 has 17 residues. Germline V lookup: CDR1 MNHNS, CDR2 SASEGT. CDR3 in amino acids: CASSYLDRAGLREGYTF. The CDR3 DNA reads TGTGCCAGCAGTTACTTGGACAGGGCAGGGTTGCGAGAAGGCTACACCTTC.

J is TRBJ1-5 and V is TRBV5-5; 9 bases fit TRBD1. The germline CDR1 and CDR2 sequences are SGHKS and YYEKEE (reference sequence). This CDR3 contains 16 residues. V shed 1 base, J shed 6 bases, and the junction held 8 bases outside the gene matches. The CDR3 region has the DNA TGTGCCAGCAGCTTGATGGGACAGGGTCGGGGTCAGCCCCAGCATTTT. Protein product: CASSLMGQGRGQPQHF.

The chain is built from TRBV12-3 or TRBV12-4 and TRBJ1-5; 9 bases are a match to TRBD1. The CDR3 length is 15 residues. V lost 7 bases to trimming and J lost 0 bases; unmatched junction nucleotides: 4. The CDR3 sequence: CASILQGASNQPQHF. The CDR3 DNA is TGTGCCAGCATCTTACAGGGGGCTAGCAATCAGCCCCAGCATTTT.

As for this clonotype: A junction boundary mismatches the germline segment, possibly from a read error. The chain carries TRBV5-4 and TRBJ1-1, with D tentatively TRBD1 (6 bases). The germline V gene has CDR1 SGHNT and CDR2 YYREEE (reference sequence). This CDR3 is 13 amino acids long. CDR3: CASSGRGNTEALF. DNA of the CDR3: TGTGCCAGCAGCGGGAGGGGGAACACTGAAGCTCTCTTT.

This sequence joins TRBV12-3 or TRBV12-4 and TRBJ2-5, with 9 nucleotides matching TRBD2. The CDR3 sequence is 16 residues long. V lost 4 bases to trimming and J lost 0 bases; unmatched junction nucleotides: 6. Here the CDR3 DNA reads TGTGCCAGCAGTTCCTGGGGCGGGGGGGACCAAGAGACCCAGTACTTC. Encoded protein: CASSSWGGGDQETQYF.

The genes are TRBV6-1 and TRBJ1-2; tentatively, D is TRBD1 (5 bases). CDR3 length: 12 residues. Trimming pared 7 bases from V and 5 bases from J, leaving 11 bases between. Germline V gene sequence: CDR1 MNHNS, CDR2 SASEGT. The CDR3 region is CASTRDAYGYTF. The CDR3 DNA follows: TGTGCCAGCACTCGGGACGCATATGGCTACACCTTC.

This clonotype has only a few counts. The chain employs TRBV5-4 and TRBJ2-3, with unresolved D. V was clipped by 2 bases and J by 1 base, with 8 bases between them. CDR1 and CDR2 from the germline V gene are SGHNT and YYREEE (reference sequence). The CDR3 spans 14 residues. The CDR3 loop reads CASSFRTGTDTQYF. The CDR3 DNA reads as TGTGCCAGCAGCTTCAGAACGGGCACAGATACGCAGTATTTT.

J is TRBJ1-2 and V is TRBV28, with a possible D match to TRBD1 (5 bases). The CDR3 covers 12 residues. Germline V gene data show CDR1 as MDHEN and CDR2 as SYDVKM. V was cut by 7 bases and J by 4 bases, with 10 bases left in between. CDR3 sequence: CASTPGLYGYTF. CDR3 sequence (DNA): TGTGCCAGCACTCCGGGACTCTATGGCTACACCTTC.

For the CDR3, the DNA is TGTGCCAGCAGATATGCGGGCCTACCTACTGGAAACACCATATATTTT. Its translation is CASRYAGLPTGNTIYF. The chain is built from TRBV7-3 and TRBJ1-3, with unresolved D. Germline assignment: CDR1 SGHTA and CDR2 FQGTGA. The CDR3 has 16 residues. V lost 6 bases to trimming and J lost 2 bases, with 17 bases between them. The whole variable domain, filled in from reference TRBV7-3 and TRBJ1-3, reads GAGVSQTPSNKVTEKGKYVELRCDPISGHTALYWYRQSLGQGPEFLIYFQGTGAADDSGLPNDRFFAVRPEGSVSTLKIQRTERGDSAVYLCASRYAGLPTGNTIYFGEGSWLTVV.

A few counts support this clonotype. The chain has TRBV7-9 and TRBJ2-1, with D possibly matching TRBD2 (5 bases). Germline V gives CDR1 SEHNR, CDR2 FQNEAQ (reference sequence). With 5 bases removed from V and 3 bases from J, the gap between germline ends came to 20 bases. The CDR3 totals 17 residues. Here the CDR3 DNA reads TGTGCCAGCAGCCCTAATCCGGGGTCTCCATTCTACAATGAGCAGTTCTTC. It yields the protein CASSPNPGSPFYNEQFF.

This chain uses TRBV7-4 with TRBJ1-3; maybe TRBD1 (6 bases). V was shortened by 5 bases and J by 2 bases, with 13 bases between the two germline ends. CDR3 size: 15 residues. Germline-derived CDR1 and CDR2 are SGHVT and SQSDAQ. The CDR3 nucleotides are TGTGCCAGCAGCAACAGGGAACAGCCTGGAAACACCATATATTTT. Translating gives CASSNREQPGNTIYF.

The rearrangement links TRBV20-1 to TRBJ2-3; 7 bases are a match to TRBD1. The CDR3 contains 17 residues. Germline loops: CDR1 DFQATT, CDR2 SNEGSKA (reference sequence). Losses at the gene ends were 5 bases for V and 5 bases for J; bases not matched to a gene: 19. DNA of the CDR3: TGCAGTGCTCGGGACAGACTCTTTGGAGGCGCGAGAGATACGCAGTATTTT. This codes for CSARDRLFGGARDTQYF.

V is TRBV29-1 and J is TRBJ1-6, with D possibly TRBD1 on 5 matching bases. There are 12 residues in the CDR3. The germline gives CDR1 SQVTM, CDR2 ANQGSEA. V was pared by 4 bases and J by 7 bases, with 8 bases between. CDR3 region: CSVGEGNSPLHF. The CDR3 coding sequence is TGCAGCGTTGGGGAGGGGAATTCACCCCTCCACTTT. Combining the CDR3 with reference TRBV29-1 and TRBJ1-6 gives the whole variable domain SAVISQKPSRDICQRGTSLTIQCQVDSQVTMMFWYRQQPGQSLTLIATANQGSEATYESGFVIDKFPISRPNLTFSTLTVSNMSPEDSSIYLCSVGEGNSPLHFGNGTRLTVT.

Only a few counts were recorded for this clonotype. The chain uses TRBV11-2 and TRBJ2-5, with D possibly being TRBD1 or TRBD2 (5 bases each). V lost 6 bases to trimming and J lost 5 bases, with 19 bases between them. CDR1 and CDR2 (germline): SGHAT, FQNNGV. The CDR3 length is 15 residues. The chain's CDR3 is CASREPGRRFETQYF. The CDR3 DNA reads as TGTGCCAGCAGGGAACCGGGACGACGCTTTGAGACCCAGTACTTC.

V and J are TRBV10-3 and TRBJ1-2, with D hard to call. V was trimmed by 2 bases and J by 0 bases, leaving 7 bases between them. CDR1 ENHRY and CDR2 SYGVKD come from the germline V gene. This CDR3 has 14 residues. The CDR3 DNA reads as TGTGCCATCAGTGAGGACGGGACTAACTATGGCTACACCTTC. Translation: CAISEDGTNYGYTF.

In nucleotides, the CDR3 is TGTGCCAGCAGCTTAGCGACAGGGGTCAATCAGCCCCAGCATTTT. As protein: CASSLATGVNQPQHF. The V gene is TRBV7-8, the J gene TRBJ1-5, with 8 nucleotides matching TRBD1. The CDR3 covers 15 residues. Germline CDR1 SGHVS, CDR2 FQNEAQ. V lost 0 bases to trimming and J lost 3 bases; unmatched junction nucleotides: 1.

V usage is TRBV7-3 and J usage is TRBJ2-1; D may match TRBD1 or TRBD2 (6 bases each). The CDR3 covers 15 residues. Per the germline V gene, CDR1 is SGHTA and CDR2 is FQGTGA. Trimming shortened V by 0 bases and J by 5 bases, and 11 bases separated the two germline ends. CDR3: CASSLTGGKDNEQFF. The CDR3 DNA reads TGTGCCAGCAGCTTAACAGGGGGGAAGGACAATGAGCAGTTCTTC.

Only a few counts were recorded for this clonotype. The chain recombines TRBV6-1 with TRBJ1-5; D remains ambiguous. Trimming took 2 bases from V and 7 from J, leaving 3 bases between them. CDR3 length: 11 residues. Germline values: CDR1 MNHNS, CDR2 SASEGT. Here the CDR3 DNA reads TGTGCCAGCAGTGAACAACAGCCCCAGCATTTT. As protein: CASSEQQPQHF.

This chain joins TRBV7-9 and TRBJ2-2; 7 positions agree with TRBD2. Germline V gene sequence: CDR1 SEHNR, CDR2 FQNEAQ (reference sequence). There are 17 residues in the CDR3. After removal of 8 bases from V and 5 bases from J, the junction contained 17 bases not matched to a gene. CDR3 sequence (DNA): TGTGCCAGCCCCCTACGGGCGGGGGAAGAGTGGACCGGGGAGCTGTTTTTT. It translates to CASPLRAGEEWTGELFF.

The CDR3 DNA sequence: TGTGCCAGCAGTTACTCAGTTCCAGATACGCAGTATTTT. Its protein product is CASSYSVPDTQYF. The rearrangement uses TRBV6-2 or TRBV6-3 and TRBJ2-3; D gene uncertain. Trimming stripped 0 bases from V and 4 bases from J, with 5 bases between. CDR3 length: 13 amino acids. Germline CDR1 MNHEY, CDR2 SVGEGT.

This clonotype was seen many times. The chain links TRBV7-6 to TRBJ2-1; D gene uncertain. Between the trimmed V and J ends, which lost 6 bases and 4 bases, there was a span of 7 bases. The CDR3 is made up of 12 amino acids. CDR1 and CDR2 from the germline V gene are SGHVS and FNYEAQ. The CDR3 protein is CASSMRYNEQFF. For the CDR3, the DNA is TGTGCCAGCAGTATGAGGTACAATGAGCAGTTCTTC.

The CDR3 spells CASSLSRARNNSPLHF. DNA for the CDR3: TGTGCCAGCAGTTTATCGAGGGCCCGAAATAATTCACCCCTCCACTTT. The chain carries TRBV27 and TRBJ1-6; D remains unclear. Germline-derived CDR1 and CDR2 are MNHEY and SMNVEV (reference sequence). The length of the CDR3 is 16 residues. Between the trimmed V and J ends, which lost 0 bases and 5 bases, there was a span of 11 bases.

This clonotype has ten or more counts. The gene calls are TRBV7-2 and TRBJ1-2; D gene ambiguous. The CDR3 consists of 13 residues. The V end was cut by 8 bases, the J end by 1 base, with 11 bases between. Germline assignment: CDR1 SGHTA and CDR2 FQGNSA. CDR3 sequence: CASGSSINYGYTF. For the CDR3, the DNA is TGTGCCAGCGGGAGCAGCATTAACTATGGCTACACCTTC.

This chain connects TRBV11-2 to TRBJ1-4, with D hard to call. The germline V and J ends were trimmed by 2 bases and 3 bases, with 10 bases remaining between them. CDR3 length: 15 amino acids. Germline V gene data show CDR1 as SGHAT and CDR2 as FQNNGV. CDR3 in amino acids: CASSLYLGSNEKLFF. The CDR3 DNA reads TGTGCCAGCAGCTTATACCTAGGGTCTAATGAAAAACTGTTTTTT.

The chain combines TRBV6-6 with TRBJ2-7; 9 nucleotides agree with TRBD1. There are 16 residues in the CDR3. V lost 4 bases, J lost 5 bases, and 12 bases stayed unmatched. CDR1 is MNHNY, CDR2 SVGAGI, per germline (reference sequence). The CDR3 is CASSFTNRGRWDEQYF. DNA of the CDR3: TGTGCCAGCAGTTTCACTAACAGGGGGCGCTGGGACGAGCAGTACTTC.

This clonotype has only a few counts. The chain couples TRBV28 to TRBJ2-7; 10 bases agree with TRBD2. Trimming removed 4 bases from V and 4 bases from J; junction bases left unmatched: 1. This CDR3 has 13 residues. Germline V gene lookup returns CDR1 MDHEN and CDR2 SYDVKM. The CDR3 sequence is CASSWTSGYEQYF. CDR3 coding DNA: TGTGCCAGCAGTTGGACTAGCGGTTACGAGCAGTACTTC.

The CDR3 reads CASSDLEIRKLATNEKLFF. The CDR3 region has the DNA TGTGCCAGCAGTGACCTCGAGATCAGGAAGCTTGCAACTAATGAAAAACTGTTTTTT. The chain uses TRBV6-4 and TRBJ1-4; no definite D call. The CDR3 has 19 residues. Germline-derived CDR1 and CDR2 are MRHNA and SNTAGT. V was cut by 2 bases and J by 0 bases, with 19 bases left in between.

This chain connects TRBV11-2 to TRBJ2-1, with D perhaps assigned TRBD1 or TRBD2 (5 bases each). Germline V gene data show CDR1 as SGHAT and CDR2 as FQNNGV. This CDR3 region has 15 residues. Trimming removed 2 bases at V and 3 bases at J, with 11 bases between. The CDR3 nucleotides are TGTGCCAGCAGCTTATCCCGGGGACGCTACAATGAGCAGTTCTTC. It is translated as CASSLSRGRYNEQFF.

CDR3 protein: CAISAGSSYSYEQYF. The DNA of the CDR3 is TGTGCCATCAGTGCGGGATCTTCCTACTCCTACGAGCAGTACTTC. The genes are TRBV10-3 and TRBJ2-7; possibly TRBD2 for D (5 bases). The germline CDR1 and CDR2 sequences are ENHRY and SYGVKD. This CDR3 spans 15 amino acids. V lost 4 bases and J 0 bases, leaving 13 bases between the germline ends.